This T cell receptor beta chain comes out of a study of identical twins. General observations from the study: Recombination models fit unrelated individuals' TCR alpha sharing but underestimated twins'. Twin-shared out-of-frame alpha sequences showed excess low generation probability. Invariant MAIT and iNKT cells may have partly biased zero-insertion analyses. Its conclusions, products of cross-sectional statistical analysis, did not come from following the same donors.

Trimming left V 0 bases short and J 4 bases short, with 11 bases between. The CDR3 is made up of 15 amino acids. Germline-derived CDR1 and CDR2 are SGHTA and FQGTGA. There are a few counts of this clonotype. The antigen remains undetermined. TCRdb independently ran MiXCR on the 5' RACE reads; one entry per CDR3 protein. The sample lists approximately 350,000 distinct CDR3 sequences; 12% were seen once. The sample was also reused in another study, on yellow fever vaccine responses in identical twins.

The origin of this receptor is a young woman in good health. The V call is TRBV7-3, the J call TRBJ2-3, with TRBD2 as a possible D gene (6 bases). Specimen: CD8+ T cells sorted from blood. Here the CDR3 reads CASSLTGSEADTQYF. The CDR3 bases are TGTGCCAGCAGCTTAACCGGGAGTGAGGCAGATACGCAGTATTTT.